Presented here are 26 T cell receptor beta chains from one specimen sequenced in a study of Graves' ophthalmopathy and Graves' hyperthyroidism. Amplification of TCR beta CDR3 regions used RNA transcripts. A first-round RT-PCR used HTBI primers, followed by a second-round multiplex PCR. TCRdb recomputed calls from the multiplex PCR reads with MiXCR, one row per CDR3 protein. The sample lists hundreds of thousands of distinct CDR3 sequences; about 41% were seen once. Sequencing was done on a sample of peripheral blood. These receptors were taken from an adult man with Graves' ophthalmopathy.

To note about this clonotype: Its ends do not fully match the called genes, so a read error is possible. V gene TRBV2 combines with J gene TRBJ2-2; 7 bases agree with TRBD1. Per the germline V gene, CDR1 is SNHLY and CDR2 is FYNNEI. The CDR3 runs 16 residues. Here the CDR3 reads CASSQPTGPDTGELFF. DNA of the CDR3: TGCGCCAGCAGCCAACCGACAGGGCCCGACACCGGGGAGCTGTTTTTT. The whole variable domain, remainder taken from reference TRBV2 and TRBJ2-2, is EPEVTQTPSHQVTQMGQEVILRCVPISNHLYFYWYRQILGQKVEFLVSFYNNEISEKSEIFDDQFSVERPDGSNFTLKIRSTKLEDSAMYFCASSQPTGPDTGELFFGEGSRLTVL.

The J gene is TRBJ2-7, the V gene TRBV15; tentative D call: TRBD1 (6 bases). Germline lookup yields CDR1 LNHNV and CDR2 YYDKDF (reference sequence). The CDR3 is made up of 13 amino acids. The V end was cut by 4 bases, the J end by 5 bases, with 12 bases between. CDR3 region: CATSKQGPDEQYF. In nucleotides, the CDR3 is TGTGCCACCAGCAAACAGGGCCCTGACGAGCAGTACTTC.

V and J are TRBV9 and TRBJ2-7; TRBD2 agrees at 7 bases. The V and J ends lost 3 bases and 0 bases, in that order; junction bases with no gene match: 6. The CDR3 extends over 15 amino acids. Per germline, CDR1 SGDLS and CDR2 YYNGEE. CDR3 loop: CASSASGGGSYEQYF. CDR3 nucleotide sequence: TGTGCCAGCAGCGCATCAGGCGGGGGCTCCTACGAGCAGTACTTC.

This clonotype was found many times. This chain links TRBV2 with TRBJ1-2; D remains ambiguous. Trimming left V 0 bases short and J 3 bases short, with 8 bases between. Germline CDR1 SNHLY, CDR2 FYNNEI. This CDR3 is 14 amino acids long. The CDR3 sequence is CASSEALQDYGYTF. In DNA form, the CDR3 reads TGTGCCAGCAGTGAAGCGCTGCAGGACTATGGCTACACCTTC.

The J gene is TRBJ1-6, the V gene TRBV10-3, with 11 bases aligning to TRBD1. The CDR3 totals 14 residues. V shed 10 bases and J 10 bases; nucleotides not matched to a gene: 9. CDR1 and CDR2 from the germline V gene are ENHRY and SYGVKD. The CDR3 region is CASTGQGAGSPLHF. The CDR3 DNA reads as TGTGCCAGCACCGGACAGGGGGCGGGATCACCCCTCCACTTT.

This clonotype was recorded many times. J is TRBJ1-5 and V is TRBV15; D unresolved. The ends were cut back, 1 base at V and 6 bases at J, with 13 bases in the middle. The germline V gene has CDR1 LNHNV and CDR2 YYDKDF (reference sequence). This CDR3 has 15 amino acids. The CDR3 sequence is CATSRGGEVGQPQHF. CDR3 coding DNA: TGTGCCACCAGCAGAGGCGGGGAAGTTGGTCAGCCCCAGCATTTT.

This clonotype was observed a handful of times. The chain couples TRBV7-2 to TRBJ1-5, with no clear D. V dropped 3 bases and J dropped 6 bases, with 9 bases sitting between them. From germline, CDR1 is SGHTA and CDR2 FQGNSA. This CDR3 region has 13 residues. The CDR3 loop is CASSFNLGQPQHF. The CDR3 DNA is TGTGCCAGCAGCTTTAACCTTGGTCAGCCCCAGCATTTT. Based on the CDR3 plus reference TRBV7-2 and TRBJ1-5, the full variable domain is GAGVSQSPSNKVTEKGKDVELRCDPISGHTALYWYRQSLGQGLEFLIYFQGNSAPDKSGLPSDRFSAERTGGSVSTLTIQRTQQEDSAVYLCASSFNLGQPQHFGDGTRLSIL.

There are a few counts of this clonotype. The V and J genes are TRBV5-1 and TRBJ1-1; 9 bases are a match to TRBD1. CDR1 is SGHRS and CDR2 is YFSETQ in the germline V gene. The CDR3 length is 17 residues. Trimming at V came to 0 bases and at J to 5 bases, leaving 11 bases not matched to a gene. The CDR3 DNA follows: TGCGCCAGCAGCTTGGGGGACAGGGAATACCGTTTAACTGAAGCTTTCTTT. Its protein is CASSLGDREYRLTEAFF.

This chain uses TRBV12-3 or TRBV12-4 with TRBJ1-4, with 7 positions matching TRBD1. The J segment lost 8 bases and the V segment lost 5 bases, leaving 8 bases of the junction unmatched. The CDR3 is 14 amino acids. Written as DNA, the CDR3 is TGTGCCAGCAGTCTAACAGGGGTTCAAGAAAAACTGTTTTTT. It specifies CASSLTGVQEKLFF.

Note on this clonotype: It is unclear where the CDR3 begins or ends on the DNA, so no DNA is shown, and the CDR3 is as TCRdb lists it. This sequence joins TRBV5-5 and TRBJ2-5; TRBD1, the table's D call, was not compared with the DNA. Germline V gene data show CDR1 as SGHKS and CDR2 as YYEKEE (reference sequence). The CDR3 region is 20 residues in length, termini included. This chain's CDR3 is CASSFYICSAAPDPGETQYF.

This clonotype was picked up many times. The genes are TRBV5-8 and TRBJ2-5, with D possibly being TRBD1 (5 bases). The CDR3 contains 13 residues. The germline gives CDR1 SGHTS, CDR2 YDEGEE. Trimming removed 2 bases from V and 5 bases from J, with 10 bases in between. CDR3: CASSFLWGETQYF. The CDR3, as DNA: TGTGCCAGCAGCTTCCTTTGGGGCGAGACCCAGTACTTC.

This clonotype was seen at least ten times. V usage is TRBV20-1 and J usage is TRBJ2-7; a possible D gene is TRBD2 (5 bases). Germline V gene lookup returns CDR1 DFQATT and CDR2 SNEGSKA (reference sequence). The CDR3 runs to 14 residues. Trimming removed 6 bases from V and 0 bases from J, with 15 bases in between. Here the CDR3 DNA reads TGCAGTGCCCAGCGGCCGGATAGCTCCTACGAGCAGTACTTC. It yields the protein CSAQRPDSSYEQYF.

This clonotype was seen at least ten times. The gene calls are TRBV29-1 and TRBJ1-2, with TRBD1 matching 7 bases. This CDR3 comprises 14 residues. V lost 0 bases, J lost 10 bases, and 11 bases stayed unmatched. Germline lookup yields CDR1 SQVTM and CDR2 ANQGSEA. The CDR3 bases are TGCAGCGTTGAAGAATCGCAGGGGGTAGCTTCCTACACCTTC. Translation gives CSVEESQGVASYTF.

This clonotype was counted ten times or more. The chain links TRBV14 to TRBJ2-7; 7 positions match TRBD2. The V gene's germline CDR1 is SGHDN and CDR2 FVKESK. Trimming cost V 1 base and J 2 bases; bases outside gene matches: 5. CDR3 length: 15 residues. The CDR3 DNA is TGTGCCAGCAGCCAAGCTTGGGGGGGGACCTACGAGCAGTACTTC. Residues: CASSQAWGGTYEQYF.

This clonotype was observed many times. This rearrangement joins TRBV2 to TRBJ1-5; D not resolved. Trimming took 5 bases from V and 1 from J, leaving 6 bases between them. CDR1 and CDR2 from the germline V gene are SNHLY and FYNNEI. The CDR3 consists of 13 residues. The CDR3 DNA reads as TGTGCCAGCAGTTTCGACAGCAATCAGCCCCAGCATTTT. Amino acids: CASSFDSNQPQHF.

This clonotype was counted a few times. V gene TRBV15 combines with J gene TRBJ1-5, with D unclear. This CDR3 region has 13 residues. The germline V gene encodes CDR1 LNHNV and CDR2 YYDKDF (reference sequence). The ends were cut back, 0 bases at V and 6 bases at J, with 6 bases in the middle. CDR3 region: CATSRDLSQPQHF. CDR3 DNA sequence: TGTGCCACCAGCAGAGATTTAAGTCAGCCCCAGCATTTT.

Worth noting for this clonotype: Germline is not matched at one junction end, which may reflect a read error. This sequence joins TRBV20-1 and TRBJ2-7, with 7 positions matching TRBD1. This CDR3 is 13 amino acids long. The germline CDR1 and CDR2 sequences are DFQATT and SNEGSKA (reference sequence). CDR3 residues: CSAAGTVDYGQYF. In nucleotides, the CDR3 is TGCAGTGCAGCCGGGACAGTAGACTACGGGCAGTACTTC.

Worth noting for this clonotype: A junction end diverges from the germline sequence, so it may reflect a read error. The chain combines TRBV12-3 or TRBV12-4 with TRBJ1-4; a weak D match, TRBD1 (6 bases). This CDR3 is 16 amino acids long. CDR3 nucleotides: TGTGCCAGCAGCCCCTCCCCCTCAGGGGCTAATGAAAAACTGCTTTTT. Its protein product is CASSPSPSGANEKLLF.

This clonotype came up once. The chain couples TRBV7-2 to TRBJ1-2; 9 nucleotides match TRBD1. The germline V gene encodes CDR1 SGHTA and CDR2 FQGNSA. The V gene end was trimmed by 4 bases and the J gene end by 7 bases; junction bases not matched to a gene: 10. This CDR3 is 15 amino acids long. CDR3 DNA sequence: TGTGCCAGCAGCTCCACAGGGGGCGATTACCTTGGCTACACCTTC. It encodes CASSSTGGDYLGYTF.

This clonotype has more than one count but fewer than ten. V and J are TRBV9 and TRBJ2-7; D might be TRBD2 (6 bases). Trimming cost V 0 bases and J 4 bases, with 11 bases left between them. CDR3 length: 14 residues. Germline CDR1 SGDLS, CDR2 YYNGEE. Here the CDR3 DNA reads TGTGCCAGCAGCGTAGCTACCGCGGGATACGAGCAGTACTTC. This codes for CASSVATAGYEQYF. Based on the CDR3 plus reference TRBV9 and TRBJ2-7, the full variable domain is DSGVTQTPKHLITATGQRVTLRCSPRSGDLSVYWYQQSLDQGLQFLIQYYNGEERAKGNILERFSAQQFPDLHSELNLSSLELGDSALYFCASSVATAGYEQYFGPGTRLTVT.

Notes on this clonotype: Possible read error: a much larger clone is one base away. The CDR3 sequence: CASSVAVRDREAQYF. CDR3 nucleotides: TGTGCCAGCAGCGTAGCCGTACGGGACAGAGAGGCCCAGTACTTC. The gene calls are TRBV9 and TRBJ2-5; 7 bases align to TRBD1. Germline V CDR1 and CDR2: SGDLS, YYNGEE. This CDR3 contains 15 residues.

This clonotype was seen at least ten times. The genes are TRBV19 and TRBJ1-1; D unresolved. Looked up from germline, CDR1 is LNHDA and CDR2 is SQIVND (reference sequence). V was trimmed by 3 bases and J by 4 bases, leaving 3 bases between them. CDR3 length equals 11 residues. As DNA, the CDR3 is TGTGCCAGTAGTATCGGCACTGAAGCTTTCTTT. It yields the protein CASSIGTEAFF. The entire variable domain, with the rest obtained from reference TRBV19 and TRBJ1-1, is as follows: DGGITQSPKYLFRKEGQNVTLSCEQNLNHDAMYWYRQDPGQGLRLIYYSQIVNDFQKGDIAEGYSVSREKKESFPLTVTSAQKNPTAFYLCASSIGTEAFFGQGTRLTVV.

In this sample, this clonotype turned up a few times. Compared with germline, one end of the junction differs, possibly owing to a read error. This chain connects TRBV11-2 to TRBJ1-1; 7 nucleotides agree with TRBD1. The CDR3 is made up of 15 amino acids. Germline V gene data show CDR1 as SGHAT and CDR2 as FQNNGV. CDR3 coding DNA: TGTACCAGCAGCTTAGCCAGACAGGGTTCCACTGAAGCTTTCTTT. Its protein product is CTSSLARQGSTEAFF.

J is TRBJ1-5 and V is TRBV19; no clear D gene. Germline V gene sequence: CDR1 LNHDA, CDR2 SQIVND (reference sequence). The CDR3 runs 19 residues. The ends were cut back, 4 bases at V and 0 bases at J, with 22 bases in the middle. The CDR3 protein is CASSSLDGLRIYSNQPQHF. CDR3 nucleotide sequence: TGTGCCAGTAGTAGCCTAGACGGTCTCCGGATTTATAGCAATCAGCCCCAGCATTTT.

This clonotype occurred a few times. The chain recombines TRBV7-6 with TRBJ2-5; D call uncertain. There are 11 residues in the CDR3. Trimming cost V 4 bases and J 7 bases, with 7 bases left between them. Germline CDR1 is SGHVS and CDR2 is FNYEAQ. The CDR3 DNA sequence: TGTGCCAGCAGCTCCACCGGGACCCAGTACTTC. Translated, it gives CASSSTGTQYF.

This clonotype was counted at least ten times. The chain joins TRBV29-1 to TRBJ2-7; TRBD1 matches 8 bases. The germline V gene encodes CDR1 SQVTM and CDR2 ANQGSEA. The CDR3 covers 13 residues. Trimming removed 5 bases from V and 4 bases from J; junction bases left unmatched: 7. The CDR3 bases are TGCAGCGTTATTAAGGACAGGGCGTACGAGCAGTACTTC. Translating gives CSVIKDRAYEQYF.